Presented here are 24 T cell receptor beta chains from one specimen sequenced in a study of shared clonotypes between healthy human individuals. Sequenced by immunoSEQ multiplex PCR; TCRdb stores in-frame clones only, minus some. The table shows 2 million to 2.5 million clones, with 90% to 96% occurring only once. Sequenced material: naive CD4+ T cells sorted from blood. The subset here: CD45RA+ positively selected. The receptors derive from a man aged 18 to 29 in good health.

This clone was observed a single time. The gene calls are TRBV6-6 and TRBJ2-2; TRBD1 agrees at 7 bases. V gave up 5 bases and J gave up 0 bases; unmatched junction bases: 0. Germline V gene lookup returns CDR1 MNHNY and CDR2 SVGAGI (reference sequence). This CDR3 region has 14 residues. The CDR3 is CASSGQANTGELFF. For the CDR3, the DNA is TGTGCCAGCAGTGGACAGGCGAACACCGGGGAGCTGTTTTTT.

This chain connects TRBV7-9 to TRBJ2-5, with unresolved D. This CDR3 has 14 amino acids. CDR1 and CDR2 from the germline V gene are SEHNR and FQNEAQ (reference sequence). V was shortened by 2 bases and J by 5 bases, with 12 bases between the two germline ends. The CDR3 here is CASSLLLGTETQYF. The CDR3 DNA sequence: TGTGCCAGCAGCTTACTTTTAGGCACTGAGACCCAGTACTTC.

The chain links TRBV6-5 to TRBJ1-5; D not certain. There are 14 residues in the CDR3. Germline CDR1 reads MNHEY; CDR2 reads SVGAGI. Trimming stripped 6 bases from V and 3 bases from J, with 12 bases between. CDR3: CASRPEGSNQPQHF. The CDR3 region has the DNA TGTGCCAGCAGACCCGAAGGGTCCAATCAGCCCCAGCATTTT.

This rearrangement joins TRBV5-1 to TRBJ2-5, with 10 positions matching TRBD2. The J segment lost 1 base and the V segment lost 3 bases, leaving 3 bases of the junction unmatched. The CDR3 has 15 amino acids. The germline V gene encodes CDR1 SGHRS and CDR2 YFSETQ. The chain's CDR3 is CASSWTSGIQETQYF. Here the CDR3 DNA reads TGCGCCAGCAGCTGGACTAGCGGTATCCAAGAGACCCAGTACTTC.

This chain joins TRBV29-1 and TRBJ2-5; D might be TRBD2 (6 bases). The CDR3 has 14 amino acids. Germline V gene data show CDR1 as SQVTM and CDR2 as ANQGSEA. Trimming stripped 7 bases from V and 5 bases from J, with 20 bases between. CDR3 sequence reads: CSGCLGAAGETQYF. The CDR3 DNA is TGCAGCGGCTGCCTAGGGGCGGCGGGGGAGACCCAGTACTTC.

The gene calls are TRBV28 and TRBJ1-2; TRBD1 matches at 8 bases. V trimming: 3 bases; J trimming: 3 bases; junction bases outside the gene matches: 3. Germline loops: CDR1 MDHEN, CDR2 SYDVKM. CDR3 length: 14 amino acids. DNA of the CDR3: TGTGCCAGCAGTTTGGAACAGGGGGACTATGGCTACACCTTC. This sequence encodes CASSLEQGDYGYTF.

The chain carries TRBV28 and TRBJ2-1; perhaps TRBD1 as D (7 bases). The germline CDR1 and CDR2 sequences are MDHEN and SYDVKM. The CDR3 is 15 residues long. Trimming pared 6 bases from V and 2 bases from J, leaving 14 bases between. The CDR3 spells CASSPAGTAYNEQFF. CDR3 in DNA: TGTGCCAGCAGCCCGGCGGGGACAGCCTACAATGAGCAGTTCTTC.

The chain combines TRBV27 with TRBJ1-3; D remains unclear. The CDR3 contains 15 residues. Germline CDR1 is MNHEY and CDR2 is SMNVEV (reference sequence). The V end was cut by 2 bases, the J end by 4 bases, with 12 bases between. The CDR3 region is CASSLRPSTGNTIYF. CDR3 nucleotide sequence: TGTGCCAGCAGTTTAAGGCCTTCCACGGGAAACACCATATATTTT.

V gene TRBV11-2 combines with J gene TRBJ1-1; 7 nucleotides line up with TRBD1. This CDR3 is built from 16 residues. Germline CDR1 reads SGHAT; CDR2 reads FQNNGV. Trimming cost V 1 base and J 0 bases; bases outside gene matches: 5. For the CDR3, the DNA is TGTGCCAGCAGCTTAGTGGGACAGAATTTGAACACTGAAGCTTTCTTT. Protein product: CASSLVGQNLNTEAFF. The variable domain in full, completed from reference TRBV11-2 and TRBJ1-1, reads EAGVAQSPRYKIIEKRQSVAFWCNPISGHATLYWYQQILGQGPKLLIQFQNNGVVDDSQLPKDRFSAERLKGVDSTLKIQPAKLEDSAVYLCASSLVGQNLNTEAFFGQGTRLTVV.

A few counts support this clone. The rearrangement joins TRBV18 to TRBJ1-1; no clear D gene. The CDR3 runs to 12 residues. V dropped 8 bases and J dropped 1 base, with 8 bases sitting between them. Germline CDR1 KGHSH, CDR2 LQKENI. CDR3 protein: CASSGENTEAFF. CDR3 sequence (DNA): TGTGCCAGCAGCGGGGAGAACACTGAAGCTTTCTTT.

The chain recombines TRBV21-1 with TRBJ1-5. TRBV21-1 is given as a pseudogene. The CDR3 is made up of 16 amino acids. The CDR3 sequence is CASSKVCSYSNQPQHF. CDR3 sequence (DNA): TGTGCCAGCAGCAAAGTGTGCAGCTATAGCAATCAGCCCCAGCATTTT.

The rearrangement uses TRBV6-6 and TRBJ2-5, with 8 bases identical to TRBD2. The CDR3 extends over 14 amino acids. Germline V gene data show CDR1 as MNHNY and CDR2 as SVGAGI (reference sequence). V dropped 0 bases and J dropped 5; count of bases not matched to a gene: 2. CDR3 coding DNA: TGTGCCAGCAGTTACTCTAGACTAGCGGAGACCCAGTACTTC. Translating it yields CASSYSRLAETQYF.

The chain is built from TRBV7-6 and TRBJ1-5; D gene uncertain. The CDR3 has 13 amino acids. The V gene lost 6 bases and the J gene lost 5 bases, with 11 bases spanning the gap. Germline assignment: CDR1 SGHVS and CDR2 FNYEAQ. CDR3 sequence reads: CASSPYGDQPQHF. The CDR3 region has the DNA TGTGCCAGCAGTCCGTATGGTGATCAGCCCCAGCATTTT.

The J gene is TRBJ2-1, the V gene TRBV5-1; D gene uncertain. The V gene lost 0 bases and the J gene lost 5 bases, with 9 bases spanning the gap. This CDR3 comprises 14 residues. Germline-derived CDR1 and CDR2 are SGHRS and YFSETQ. The DNA for the CDR3 is TGCGCCAGCAGCTTGGTAGCCTCTGACAATGAGCAGTTCTTC. It is translated as CASSLVASDNEQFF.

The rearrangement uses TRBV5-5 and TRBJ1-1; 7 nucleotides match TRBD1. The CDR3 sequence is 15 residues long. Per the germline V gene, CDR1 is SGHKS and CDR2 is YYEKEE (reference sequence). V lost 2 bases to trimming and J lost 5 bases; unmatched junction nucleotides: 9. CDR3 DNA sequence: TGTGCCAGCAGCTTTGGACGACAGGGAGAGACTGAAGCTTTCTTT. The encoded protein is CASSFGRQGETEAFF.

For this clone: The sample contains more than one DNA sequence encoding this CDR3. The rearrangement links TRBV15 to TRBJ2-6; no reliable D call. The germline V gene encodes CDR1 LNHNV and CDR2 YYDKDF (reference sequence). This CDR3 comprises 16 residues. Trimming left V 1 base short and J 0 bases short, with 7 bases between. CDR3: CATSRASHSGANVLTF. CDR3 bases: TGTGCCACCAGCAGAGCCTCTCACTCTGGGGCCAACGTCCTGACTTTC.

The V gene is TRBV7-6, the J gene TRBJ1-2; D is possibly TRBD1 (5 bases). Looked up from germline, CDR1 is SGHVS and CDR2 is FNYEAQ. V lost 5 bases and J 8 bases, leaving 15 bases between the germline ends. The CDR3 is 13 amino acids. The CDR3 nucleotides read TGTGCCAGCAGCGATCCGAGGGGTGACGGCTACACCTTC. This translates into CASSDPRGDGYTF.

This chain links TRBV6-5 with TRBJ1-2; 7 bases match TRBD1. CDR1 and CDR2 from the germline V gene are MNHEY and SVGAGI. The trim removed 4 bases at V and 4 bases at J, leaving 9 bases unmatched. CDR3 length: 15 residues. In DNA, the CDR3 is TGTGCCAGCAGTTCCCAGGACAGGCCCGTCTATGGCTACACCTTC. It translates to CASSSQDRPVYGYTF.

The chain combines TRBV9 with TRBJ1-1; possible D gene TRBD1, 6 bases. Trimming stripped 0 bases from V and 4 bases from J, with 16 bases between. The CDR3 sequence is 16 residues long. Germline V gene sequence: CDR1 SGDLS, CDR2 YYNGEE. The CDR3 region is CASSVDWTVGFTEAFF. Written as DNA, the CDR3 is TGTGCCAGCAGCGTAGATTGGACAGTTGGCTTCACTGAAGCTTTCTTT.

This chain connects TRBV5-5 to TRBJ1-1, with 7 bases fitting TRBD1. The ends lost 2 bases at V and 1 base at J; junction bases unmatched: 5. Germline CDR1 reads SGHKS; CDR2 reads YYEKEE (reference sequence). The CDR3 loop spans 15 amino acids. The CDR3 DNA reads TGTGCCAGCAGCTTCCAGACAGGGTGGAACACTGAAGCTTTCTTT. This sequence encodes CASSFQTGWNTEAFF.

V gene TRBV10-3 combines with J gene TRBJ1-1, with D possibly TRBD1 on 6 matching bases. Germline V gives CDR1 ENHRY, CDR2 SYGVKD. The CDR3 is 14 residues long. V was shortened by 4 bases and J by 0 bases, with 9 bases between the two germline ends. CDR3 DNA: TGTGCCATCAGTGCCGACAGGCTGAACACTGAAGCTTTCTTT. Translation gives CAISADRLNTEAFF.

This chain uses TRBV6-1 with TRBJ1-3, with TRBD1 as a possible D gene (5 bases). CDR3 length equals 14 residues. Germline V lookup: CDR1 MNHNS, CDR2 SASEGT. V lost 3 bases, J lost 4 bases, and 10 bases lay in between. The CDR3: CASSDGRGGNTIYF. In nucleotides, the CDR3 is TGTGCCAGCAGTGATGGACGGGGGGGAAACACCATATATTTT.

The J gene is TRBJ1-1, the V gene TRBV10-2, with D maybe TRBD1 (5 bases). This CDR3 region has 13 residues. The V gene lost 8 bases and the J gene lost 4 bases, with 14 bases spanning the gap. From germline, CDR1 is WSHSY and CDR2 SAAADI. In nucleotides, the CDR3 is TGCGCCAGCGGTCCCCCCGGGGGCACTGAAGCTTTCTTT. The encoded protein is CASGPPGGTEAFF.

The chain has TRBV5-1 and TRBJ1-1; D possibly corresponds to TRBD1 (6 bases). Per germline, CDR1 SGHRS and CDR2 YFSETQ. The CDR3 runs 15 residues. V gave up 3 bases and J gave up 2 bases, with 14 bases separating them. In DNA form, the CDR3 reads TGCGCCAGCAGCTCGGGAGGACAGTCTAACACTGAAGCTTTCTTT. It codes for CASSSGGQSNTEAFF.